Following are 26 T cell receptor beta chains from one sample sequenced in a study of T cell repertoires in cytomegalovirus infection. TCRdb reprocessed the reads via MiXCR and lists one record per CDR3 protein. This table holds approximately 910,000 distinct CDR3 sequences, approximately 31% found once. No antigens are known for them. The starting material was cultured CD8+ T cells from PBMCs, obtained from culture after CMV antigen stimulation. All receptors derive from a human donor in good health (CMV status not recorded). Some clones in this sample may be carry-over from other donors' samples.

In regard to this clonotype: Compared with germline, one end of the junction differs, possibly owing to a read error. V gene TRBV5-3 combines with J gene TRBJ2-6, with 8 positions matching TRBD2. TRBV5-3 is an open reading frame, and its role is uncertain. The CDR3 sequence is 18 residues long. The DNA for the CDR3 is TGTGCCAGCAGCTTGAGTCTAGCGGGTTTCTCTGGGGCCAACGTCCTGACTTTC. Translated, it gives CASSLSLAGFSGANVLTF.

The chain employs TRBV7-9 and TRBJ2-3; perhaps TRBD2 as D (5 bases). CDR1 is SEHNR and CDR2 is FQNEAQ in the germline V gene (reference sequence). V was trimmed by 3 bases and J by 5 bases, leaving 18 bases between them. The CDR3 sequence is 16 residues long. CDR3 amino acids: CASSFEPGLVVDTQYF. Here the CDR3 DNA reads TGTGCCAGCAGCTTCGAACCCGGACTTGTGGTAGATACGCAGTATTTT.

This clonotype occurred a few times. J is TRBJ2-3 and V is TRBV5-1; 9 positions agree with TRBD1. Trimming cost V 3 bases and J 1 base; bases outside gene matches: 3. The CDR3 totals 15 residues. CDR1 is SGHRS and CDR2 is YFSETQ in the germline V gene. CDR3 nucleotide sequence: TGCGCCAGCAGCTGGACAGGGGAGGGCACAGATACGCAGTATTTT. Protein product: CASSWTGEGTDTQYF.

The V call is TRBV7-8, the J call TRBJ2-4; 12 nucleotides align to TRBD2. The V gene end was trimmed by 5 bases and the J gene end by 6 bases; junction bases not matched to a gene: 8. The CDR3 sequence is 16 residues long. The V gene's germline CDR1 is SGHVS and CDR2 FQNEAQ. In DNA, the CDR3 is TGTGCCAGCAGCACCTCGACTAGCGGGAGTACAAACATTCAGTACTTC. Amino acid sequence: CASSTSTSGSTNIQYF.

This clonotype was recorded many times. V usage is TRBV7-6 and J usage is TRBJ2-3; TRBD1 matches 9 bases. The CDR3 runs to 16 residues. Germline V lookup: CDR1 SGHVS, CDR2 FNYEAQ. Trimming removed 5 bases from V and 3 bases from J; junction bases left unmatched: 9. CDR3 coding DNA: TGTGCCAGCAGCACAGGCGGGACAGGGACTACAGATACGCAGTATTTT. This encodes CASSTGGTGTTDTQYF.

The CDR3: CASSYPEEWRGYTDTQYF. CDR3 sequence (DNA): TGCGCCAGCAGCTACCCCGAGGAGTGGCGGGGGTACACAGATACGCAGTATTTT. This chain uses TRBV5-1 with TRBJ2-3, with TRBD2 matching 7 bases. CDR1 and CDR2 from the germline V gene are SGHRS and YFSETQ. This CDR3 spans 18 amino acids. V lost 3 bases, J lost 2 bases, and 15 bases stayed unmatched.

A note on this clonotype: The junction and the germline gene differ at one end; a read error may be behind it. J is TRBJ2-2 and V is TRBV6-1, with 12 positions matching TRBD2. The CDR3 length is 17 residues. Germline assignment: CDR1 MNHNS and CDR2 SASEGT. The CDR3 sequence: CASSYGLAGLNTGELVF. In DNA form, the CDR3 reads TGTGCCAGCAGTTACGGACTAGCGGGATTAAACACCGGGGAGCTGGTTTTT.

This clonotype was detected only once. This chain joins TRBV4-3 and TRBJ2-3; 7 bases match TRBD1. This CDR3 contains 15 residues. V shed 2 bases, J shed 1 base, and the junction held 3 bases outside the gene matches. Looked up from germline, CDR1 is LGHNA and CDR2 is YSLEER. Written as DNA, the CDR3 is TGCGCCAGCAGCCAACAGGGGGAAGGCACAGATACGCAGTATTTT. It specifies CASSQQGEGTDTQYF.

V usage is TRBV2 and J usage is TRBJ2-3, with 7 nucleotides matching TRBD2. V lost 7 bases, J lost 4 bases, and 11 bases stayed unmatched. CDR3 length: 15 residues. Germline V lookup: CDR1 SNHLY, CDR2 FYNNEI. This chain's CDR3 is CASNPAGGRADTQYF. DNA for the CDR3: TGTGCCAGCAACCCCGCAGGAGGGAGGGCAGATACGCAGTATTTT. Variable domain in full (rest from reference TRBV2 and TRBJ2-3): EPEVTQTPSHQVTQMGQEVILRCVPISNHLYFYWYRQILGQKVEFLVSFYNNEISEKSEIFDDQFSVERPDGSNFTLKIRSTKLEDSAMYFCASNPAGGRADTQYFGPGTRLTVL.

The table lists this clonotype with a few counts. The CDR3: CASSLWTGSETEAFF. CDR3 sequence (DNA): TGTGCCAGCAGTCTTTGGACAGGGTCGGAAACTGAAGCTTTCTTT. The chain recombines TRBV6-1 with TRBJ1-1, with 8 bases that match TRBD1. Per germline, CDR1 MNHNS and CDR2 SASEGT. Germline trimming cut 5 bases from V and 5 bases from J; bases unmatched to any gene: 10. CDR3 length: 15 residues.

This clonotype was counted many times. The chain links TRBV2 to TRBJ2-5; 9 nucleotides line up with TRBD2. CDR1 SNHLY and CDR2 FYNNEI come from the germline V gene. CDR3 size: 14 residues. With V trimmed by 5 bases and J by 5 bases, 6 bases remained unmatched. CDR3 DNA sequence: TGTGCCAGCAGTCCGGGACTAGCAGTTGAGACCCAGTACTTC. Amino acids: CASSPGLAVETQYF.

This clonotype was recorded a few times. The gene calls are TRBV2 and TRBJ1-4; TRBD1 aligns across 8 bases. Unmatched junction bases numbered 11, after V lost 6 bases and J lost 8 bases. The CDR3 consists of 15 residues. Germline CDR1 SNHLY, CDR2 FYNNEI. The CDR3 DNA follows: TGTGCCAGCAGCCCTGGACAGGGAAGTTCGGAAAAACTGTTTTTT. Translated, it gives CASSPGQGSSEKLFF.

This clonotype was counted only a few times. The chain recombines TRBV6-5 with TRBJ2-1; D is unclear. V lost 2 bases to trimming and J lost 7 bases, with 9 bases between them. The CDR3 extends over 13 amino acids. Germline V gives CDR1 MNHEY, CDR2 SVGAGI. In DNA form, the CDR3 reads TGTGCCAGCAGTTACCTCAGTGGAAATGAGCAGTTCTTC. As protein: CASSYLSGNEQFF.

The chain couples TRBV20-1 to TRBJ2-7; 10 bases match TRBD1. The CDR3 is made up of 15 amino acids. V dropped 6 bases and J dropped 5; count of bases not matched to a gene: 13. CDR1 is DFQATT and CDR2 is SNEGSKA in the germline V gene (reference sequence). CDR3 in DNA: TGCAGTGCAACCAACCCAGGGACAGGGGACCACGAGCAGTACTTC. The encoded protein is CSATNPGTGDHEQYF.

This clonotype was found many times. This chain connects TRBV7-2 to TRBJ2-7; D unclear. CDR1 and CDR2 from the germline V gene are SGHTA and FQGNSA. There are 14 residues in the CDR3. Deletions cut 7 bases from V and 3 bases from J, with 16 bases between. This CDR3 is CASTSHINVYEQYF. The CDR3, as DNA: TGTGCCAGCACCTCACACATAAACGTCTACGAGCAGTACTTC.

This clonotype was picked up many times. The V gene is TRBV20-1, the J gene TRBJ2-1; 7 bases line up with TRBD1. This CDR3 has 16 residues. Per the germline V gene, CDR1 is DFQATT and CDR2 is SNEGSKA (reference sequence). V was pared by 5 bases and J by 0 bases, with 10 bases of the junction left unmatched. For the CDR3, the DNA is TGCAGTGCTTCCAGACAGGGATCGGGCTCCTACAATGAGCAGTTCTTC. Amino acid sequence: CSASRQGSGSYNEQFF.

This chain joins TRBV23-1 and TRBJ1-5; tentatively, D is TRBD1 (5 bases). TRBV23-1 is recorded as an ORF, its role being uncertain. This CDR3 contains 16 residues. Trimming stripped 7 bases from V and 6 bases from J, with 22 bases between. CDR3 DNA: TGCGCCAGCAAGCCAGGGAGCGCGCCGAGGTTTCAGCCCCAGCATTTT. This encodes CASKPGSAPRFQPQHF.

The chain has TRBV10-3 and TRBJ1-1; 7 bases map to TRBD1. Looked up from germline, CDR1 is ENHRY and CDR2 is SYGVKD. The CDR3 extends over 17 amino acids. V gave up 0 bases and J gave up 3 bases; unmatched junction bases: 10. The CDR3 DNA follows: TGTGCCATCAGTGAGTCGTTCGTCGACAGGGTCGACACTGAAGCTTTCTTT. Encoded protein: CAISESFVDRVDTEAFF.

The chain combines TRBV7-6 with TRBJ1-1, with a weak D call TRBD1 (5 bases). The V gene lost 7 bases and the J gene lost 11 bases, with 17 bases spanning the gap. The germline V gene has CDR1 SGHVS and CDR2 FNYEAQ. The CDR3 runs 12 residues. Here the CDR3 reads CASIQGVYAAFF. CDR3 in DNA: TGTGCCAGCATTCAAGGGGTTTACGCGGCTTTCTTT.

This clonotype was counted between two and nine times. This chain's CDR3 is CASRTTSGGSTDTQYF. In nucleotides, the CDR3 is TGCGCCAGCAGAACTACTAGCGGGGGTTCCACAGATACGCAGTATTTT. V usage is TRBV5-1 and J usage is TRBJ2-3; TRBD2 matches 11 bases. Germline V gene sequence: CDR1 SGHRS, CDR2 YFSETQ. Trimming took 5 bases from V and 2 from J; bases not matched to a gene: 7. CDR3 length: 16 amino acids.

This clonotype was seen more than once but under ten times. V and J are TRBV4-3 and TRBJ2-3; D is uncertain. The CDR3 has 13 amino acids. Trimming shortened V by 6 bases and J by 4 bases, and 11 bases separated the two germline ends. Per germline, CDR1 LGHNA and CDR2 YSLEER. The CDR3 bases are TGCGCCAGCAGTCCAAAGACGTCAGATACGCAGTATTTT. It codes for CASSPKTSDTQYF.

V usage is TRBV28 and J usage is TRBJ1-1, with unresolved D. Between the trimmed V and J ends, which lost 5 bases and 4 bases, there was a span of 14 bases. The CDR3 runs to 14 residues. Germline values: CDR1 MDHEN, CDR2 SYDVKM. For the CDR3, the DNA is TGTGCCAGCAGTCCAGCCGGGTTGGTCACTGAAGCTTTCTTT. Its translation: CASSPAGLVTEAFF.

This CDR3 reads CASGFGQGQRNIQYF. DNA for the CDR3: TGTGCTAGTGGTTTCGGACAGGGGCAGAGAAACATTCAGTACTTC. The V and J genes are TRBV12-5 and TRBJ2-4; 9 positions match TRBD1. The V gene's germline CDR1 is LGHNT and CDR2 FRNRAP. The CDR3 sequence is 15 residues long. V was clipped by 3 bases and J by 6 bases; unmatched bases: 6.

The chain links TRBV15 to TRBJ1-4, with D tentatively TRBD1 (6 bases). The CDR3 is made up of 15 amino acids. V shed 2 bases and J shed 5 bases, with 12 bases lying between them. The germline V gene has CDR1 LNHNV and CDR2 YYDKDF (reference sequence). The CDR3 bases are TGTGCCACCAGCAGAACCCCAGGGGTGAATGAAAAACTGTTTTTT. Its translation is CATSRTPGVNEKLFF. Complete variable domain (other parts from reference TRBV15 and TRBJ1-4): DAMVIQNPRYQVTQFGKPVTLSCSQTLNHNVMYWYQQKSSQAPKLLFHYYDKDFNNEADTPDNFQSRRPNTSFCFLDIRSPGLGDTAMYLCATSRTPGVNEKLFFGSGTQLSVL.

The CDR3 nucleotides read TGTGCCAGCAGCTTGTGGGGCCGTCTGTCCACCGGGGAGCTGTTTTTT. It translates to CASSLWGRLSTGELFF. The V and J genes are TRBV11-2 and TRBJ2-2; weak D call: TRBD1 (5 bases). The CDR3 has 16 residues. Per germline, CDR1 SGHAT and CDR2 FQNNGV. V shed 3 bases and J shed 4 bases, with 15 bases lying between them.

This clonotype turned up a few times. The chain carries TRBV20-1 and TRBJ2-6; weak D call: TRBD2 (5 bases). There are 15 residues in the CDR3. The V end lost 6 bases, the J end lost 4 bases, and 16 bases lay between the germline ends. Germline CDR1 DFQATT, CDR2 SNEGSKA (reference sequence). The DNA of the CDR3 is TGCAGTGCCCCTCGGCGGGTATCGGGGGCCAACGTCCTGACTTTC. Its translation is CSAPRRVSGANVLTF.